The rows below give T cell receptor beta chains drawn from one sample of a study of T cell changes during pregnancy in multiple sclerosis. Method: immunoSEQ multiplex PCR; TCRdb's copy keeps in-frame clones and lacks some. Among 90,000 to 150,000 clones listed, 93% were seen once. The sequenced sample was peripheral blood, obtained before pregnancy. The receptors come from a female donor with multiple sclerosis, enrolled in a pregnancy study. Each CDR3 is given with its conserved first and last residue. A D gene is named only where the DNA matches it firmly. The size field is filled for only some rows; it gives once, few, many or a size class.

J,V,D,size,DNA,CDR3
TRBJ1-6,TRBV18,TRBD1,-,TGTGCCAGCTCACCAAATGGAGGGGGCTTGGGTAATTCACCCCTCCACTTT,CASSPNGGGLGNSPLHF
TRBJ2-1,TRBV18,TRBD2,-,TGTGCCAGCTCACGCGGGGGGTCGGACAATGAGCAGTTCTTC,CASSRGGSDNEQFF
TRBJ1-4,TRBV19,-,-,TGTGCCAGTAGTTCCCCTTTGGGCGACACAGTGGATGAAAAACTGTTTTTT,CASSSPLGDTVDEKLFF
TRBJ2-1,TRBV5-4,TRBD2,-,TGTGCCAGCAGCCCCAGCGGGGGACGGGGGTACCCCAATGAGCAGTTCTTC,CASSPSGGRGYPNEQFF
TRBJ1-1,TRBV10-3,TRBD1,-,TGTGCCATCAGTGAGGGACAGGGTTCGCCTACGAACACTGAAGCTTTCTTT,CAISEGQGSPTNTEAFF
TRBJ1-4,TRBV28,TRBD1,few,TGTGCCACTACCACGGACAGGGGTGCCGAAAAACTGTTTTTT,CATTTDRGAEKLFF
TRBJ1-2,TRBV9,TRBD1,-,TGTGCCAGCAGCGTGTCGACAGGGGGCCATGGCTACACCTTC,CASSVSTGGHGYTF
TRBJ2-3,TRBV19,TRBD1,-,TGTGCCAGTAGTTTTTGGACAGGGGGCACGCAGTATTTT,CASSFWTGGTQYF
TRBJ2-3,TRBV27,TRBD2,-,TGTGCCAGCAGTGTCCTAGCGGGGGTCACAGATACGCAGTATTTT,CASSVLAGVTDTQYF
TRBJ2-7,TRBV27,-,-,TGTGCCAGCAGCCCTTGGGGCCAGGTTACCTACGAGCAGTACTTC,CASSPWGQVTYEQYF
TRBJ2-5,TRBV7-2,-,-,TGTGCCAGCAGCTTATCTTTGGCGGGGGCCGTAAGAGAGACCCAGTACTTC,CASSLSLAGAVRETQYF
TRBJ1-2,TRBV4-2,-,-,TGTGCCAGCAGCCAAGATTTTGGGCAGGACTATGGCTACACCTTC,CASSQDFGQDYGYTF
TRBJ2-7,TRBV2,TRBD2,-,TGTGCCAGCACCCGACTAGCGGCAGGGGGGGAGCAGTACTTC,CASTRLAAGGEQYF
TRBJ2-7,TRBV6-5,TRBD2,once,TGTGCCAGCACCCTTTACGCGGGAGCTAGGTACGAGCAGTACTTC,CASTLYAGARYEQYF
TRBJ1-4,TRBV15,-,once,TGTGCCACCAGCAGAGTCAAAGCTGCAACTAATGAAAAACTGTTTTTT,CATSRVKAATNEKLFF
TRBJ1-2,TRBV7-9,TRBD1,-,TGTGCCAGCAGTCGCTACAGGGGGCGCGGAGGCTACACCTTC,CASSRYRGRGGYTF
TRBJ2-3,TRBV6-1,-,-,TGTGCCAGCAGTGTTTTAGGGAGTGAGGGTTATACGCAGTATTTT,CASSVLGSEGYTQYF
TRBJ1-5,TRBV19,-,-,TGTGCCAGTAGCTTTTGGGGCAGTCAATCCAATCAGCCCCAGCATTTT,CASSFWGSQSNQPQHF
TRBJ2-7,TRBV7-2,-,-,TGTGCCAGCAGCTTCGGGACTCCCTTGGGCGAGCAGTACTTC,CASSFGTPLGEQYF
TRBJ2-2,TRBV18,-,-,TGTGCCAGCTCACCGACGAGCGCCACGACCGGGGAGCTGTTTTTT,CASSPTSATTGELFF
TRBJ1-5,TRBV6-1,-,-,TGTGCCAGCAGTGCCGGGACTTCCAAACAGCCCCAGCATTTT,CASSAGTSKQPQHF
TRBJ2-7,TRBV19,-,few,TGTGCCAGTAGCCCTGGGGCCGGGGAGCAGTACTTC,CASSPGAGEQYF
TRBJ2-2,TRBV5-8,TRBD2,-,TGTGCCAGCAGCTGGGGCGGGGGGACCGCGAACACCGGGGAGCTGTTTTTT,CASSWGGGTANTGELFF
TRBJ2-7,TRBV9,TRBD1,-,TGTGCCAGCAGCGTAGGGGACAGTGGTTTTGTCTACGAGCAGTACTTC,CASSVGDSGFVYEQYF
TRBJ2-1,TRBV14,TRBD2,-,TGTGCCAGCAGCCAAGCGGGGGGGGCGGTTAATGAGCAGTTCTTC,CASSQAGGAVNEQFF
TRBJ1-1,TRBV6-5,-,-,TGTGCCAGTATTAACCGTCTGGCGGGCACTGAAGCTTTCTTT,CASINRLAGTEAFF
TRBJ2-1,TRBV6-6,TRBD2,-,TGTGCCAGCAGTTACTCTAGCGGGAGAGGCAGGGAGGAGCAGTTCTTC,CASSYSSGRGREEQFF
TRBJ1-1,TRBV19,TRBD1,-,TGTGCCAGTAGTTCGACAGGGAGAACTGAAGCTTTCTTT,CASSSTGRTEAFF